This T cell receptor beta chain was sequenced in a study of T cells in Graves' hyperthyroidism and ophthalmopathy. Overall study results and limits: Blood shared most expanded thyroid clonotypes above 0.001.

V lost 1 base, J lost 1 base, and 12 bases lay in between. CDR1 SGHDT and CDR2 YYEEEE come from the germline V gene. The CDR3 has 15 amino acids. A note on this clonotype: The antigen is unknown.

TCR beta CDR3 regions were amplified from RNA. HTBI primers were the set used in a first-round RT-PCR of the TCR CDR3. TCRdb processed the multiplex PCR reads anew with MiXCR; each CDR3 protein has one entry. Of approximately 300,000 distinct CDR3 sequences in the sample, roughly 19% were seen once. The diagnoses drew upon clinical symptoms, serum thyroxine and TRAb, thyroid ultrasound and orbital computed tomography. The chain links TRBV5-6 to TRBJ2-7; D gene ambiguous. The receptor's source is a man between 45 and 60 years old with Graves' ophthalmopathy. The material sequenced was blood. The DNA of the CDR3 is TGTGCCAGCAGCTTGTGGGGAAGGGAATCCTACGAGCAGTACTTC. Its translation is CASSLWGRESYEQYF. The complete variable domain, with remaining parts taken from reference TRBV5-6 and TRBJ2-7, reads DAGVTQSPTHLIKTRGQQVTLRCSPKSGHDTVSWYQQALGQGPQFIFQYYEEEERQRGNFPDRFSGHQFPNYSSELNVNALLLGDSALYLCASSLWGRESYEQYFGPGTRLTVT.